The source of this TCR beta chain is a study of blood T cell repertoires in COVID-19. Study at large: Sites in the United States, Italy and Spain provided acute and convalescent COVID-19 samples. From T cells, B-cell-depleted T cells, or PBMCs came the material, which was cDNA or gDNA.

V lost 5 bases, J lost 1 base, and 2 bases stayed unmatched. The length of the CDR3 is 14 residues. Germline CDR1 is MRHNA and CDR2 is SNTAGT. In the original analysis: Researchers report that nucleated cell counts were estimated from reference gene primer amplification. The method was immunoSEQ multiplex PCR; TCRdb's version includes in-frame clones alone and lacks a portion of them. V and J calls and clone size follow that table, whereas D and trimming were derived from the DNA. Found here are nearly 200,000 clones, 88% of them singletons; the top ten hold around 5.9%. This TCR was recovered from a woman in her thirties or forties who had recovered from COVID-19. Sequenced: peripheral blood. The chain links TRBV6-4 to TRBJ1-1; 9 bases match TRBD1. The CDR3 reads CASSKTGGNTEAFF. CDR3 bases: TGTGCCAGCAGTAAGACAGGGGGGAACACTGAAGCTTTCTTT.